This T cell receptor beta chain was identified during a study of T cells in Graves' hyperthyroidism and ophthalmopathy. Study at large: Peripheral blood was secured at the point of initial diagnosis, before any treatment.

CDR1 is DFQATT, CDR2 SNEGSKA, per germline (reference sequence). This CDR3 is built from 15 residues. V was shortened by 0 bases and J by 3 bases, with 14 bases between the two germline ends. Study-wide results and caveats: Most expanded thyroid clonotypes above 0.001 also appeared in blood.

This clonotype was detected many times. Its antigen is as yet unknown. Across 18 months, stable Graves' hyperthyroidism was marked by no progression to ophthalmopathy. Pregnant or lactating patients were excluded, as were those with uncontrolled infection or other autoimmune disease. Amplified TCR beta CDR3 regions came from RNA transcripts. HTBI primers drove first-round RT-PCR of the TCR CDR3. TCRdb reanalysed the multiplex PCR reads using MiXCR and keeps one entry per CDR3 protein. The sample lists roughly 200,000 distinct CDR3 sequences; around a sixth were seen once. Sequencing was performed on blood. The chain joins TRBV20-1 to TRBJ2-5, with a weak D call TRBD1 (6 bases). The sequence came from a woman between 50 and 59 years old with Graves' hyperthyroidism. CDR3 sequence: CSARESRDTKETQYF. The CDR3 nucleotides read TGCAGTGCTAGAGAGTCCCGGGACACCAAAGAGACCCAGTACTTC.